The next 25 T cell receptor beta chains were all read from a single sample in a study of blood T cell repertoires in COVID-19. Only in-frame clones appear in the TCRdb table, and some are missing; sequencing was by immunoSEQ multiplex PCR. This sample carries roughly 80,000 clones, around nine tenths of them seen once, and the ten largest clones take less than 2%. The sample consisted of peripheral blood. All receptors come from a man aged 60 to 69 with acute or convalescent COVID-19.

This sequence joins TRBV27 and TRBJ2-1, with TRBD1 matching 7 bases. This CDR3 has 11 amino acids. The V and J ends lost 9 bases and 5 bases, in that order; junction bases with no gene match: 1. The germline V gene encodes CDR1 MNHEY and CDR2 SMNVEV (reference sequence). In nucleotides, the CDR3 is TGTGCCAGTCAGGGGGACAATGAGCAGTTCTTC. This codes for CASQGDNEQFF.

A single count supports this clone. The DNA for the CDR3 is TGTGCCAGCAGTGAGATTATGACAGGGAATCAGCCCCAGCATTTT. Amino acids: CASSEIMTGNQPQHF. The chain has TRBV6-1 and TRBJ1-5; 7 nucleotides agree with TRBD1. The V and J ends lost 3 bases and 4 bases, in that order; junction bases with no gene match: 6. The length of the CDR3 is 15 residues. Per the germline V gene, CDR1 is MNHNS and CDR2 is SASEGT.

This chain uses TRBV10-3 with TRBJ1-5; no firm D call. The V gene's germline CDR1 is ENHRY and CDR2 SYGVKD. The CDR3 length is 15 residues. V was cut by 5 bases and J by 3 bases, with 14 bases left in between. CDR3 sequence (DNA): TGTGCCATCAGTCGAGAGGGAGGATACAATCAGCCCCAGCATTTT. Translation gives CAISREGGYNQPQHF.

V gene TRBV28 combines with J gene TRBJ1-3; D not certain. Trimming pared 6 bases from V and 0 bases from J, leaving 6 bases between. Germline-derived CDR1 and CDR2 are MDHEN and SYDVKM. The length of the CDR3 is 13 residues. The DNA for the CDR3 is TGTGCCAGCAGCCGGGGCTCTGGAAACACCATATATTTT. Translating it yields CASSRGSGNTIYF.

This rearrangement joins TRBV4-1 to TRBJ1-2; possibly TRBD1 for D (6 bases). Trimming took off 0 bases at V and 4 bases at J, with 18 bases between the two ends. This CDR3 contains 17 residues. Germline CDR1 is MGHRA and CDR2 is YSYEKL. For the CDR3, the DNA is TGCGCCAGCAGCCAAGAGGGGGCGGGCGCAACCTTCTATGGCTACACCTTC. Encoded protein: CASSQEGAGATFYGYTF.

The rearrangement links TRBV25-1 to TRBJ2-7; D unresolved. CDR3 length equals 12 residues. Trimming took 2 bases from V and 3 from J, leaving 5 bases between them. From germline, CDR1 is MGHDK and CDR2 SYGVNS. CDR3 bases: TGTGCCAGCAGTGAAGAGCTCTACGAGCAGTACTTC. Residues: CASSEELYEQYF.

On this clone: The same CDR3 arises from other DNA sequences in this sample as well. This sequence joins TRBV19 and TRBJ1-4; a weak D match, TRBD1 (5 bases). The CDR3 length is 15 residues. CDR1 and CDR2 (germline): LNHDA, SQIVND (reference sequence). With 2 bases removed from V and 0 bases from J, the gap between germline ends came to 7 bases. This CDR3 reads CASSISGATNEKLFF. DNA for the CDR3: TGTGCCAGTAGTATATCGGGGGCAACTAATGAAAAACTGTTTTTT.

The gene calls are TRBV28 and TRBJ1-1, with D possibly matching TRBD1 (6 bases). Trimming removed 7 bases at V and 4 bases at J, with 16 bases between. CDR3 length: 14 amino acids. Germline loops: CDR1 MDHEN, CDR2 SYDVKM. The CDR3 nucleotides are TGTGCCAGCACGACACAGGGCGGCGGCACTGAAGCTTTCTTT. It encodes CASTTQGGGTEAFF.

The chain has TRBV5-1 and TRBJ2-1, with TRBD1 matching 9 bases. The V gene end was trimmed by 4 bases and the J gene end by 7 bases; junction bases not matched to a gene: 6. This CDR3 spans 14 amino acids. Germline V gives CDR1 SGHRS, CDR2 YFSETQ. CDR3 in amino acids: CASSPGQGGNEQFF. The CDR3 DNA is TGCGCCAGCAGCCCGGGACAGGGTGGGAATGAGCAGTTCTTC.

The gene calls are TRBV7-2 and TRBJ2-1, with 9 bases fitting TRBD2. The germline gives CDR1 SGHTA, CDR2 FQGNSA. J was trimmed by 2 bases and V by 0 bases; bases with no gene match: 5. The length of the CDR3 is 17 residues. Written as DNA, the CDR3 is TGTGCCAGCAGCTTAGCGCCCCTAGCGGGAACCTACAATGAGCAGTTCTTC. It codes for CASSLAPLAGTYNEQFF.

The gene calls are TRBV27 and TRBJ1-4; perhaps TRBD1 as D (6 bases). The CDR3 covers 13 residues. V was trimmed by 6 bases and J by 7 bases, leaving 12 bases between them. Germline lookup yields CDR1 MNHEY and CDR2 SMNVEV (reference sequence). The CDR3 region is CASRGGPSEKLFF. In DNA form, the CDR3 reads TGTGCCAGCAGAGGGGGACCGTCTGAAAAACTGTTTTTT.

The chain carries TRBV4-2 and TRBJ1-1; maybe TRBD1 (6 bases). The CDR3 sequence is 17 residues long. V gave up 0 bases and J gave up 0 bases, with 14 bases separating them. Germline CDR1 reads LGHNA; CDR2 reads YNFKEQ. The CDR3 nucleotides are TGTGCCAGCAGCCAAGATGGGGGGGCAGGAGTGAACACTGAAGCTTTCTTT. It encodes CASSQDGGAGVNTEAFF.

The chain links TRBV15 to TRBJ2-2, with D perhaps TRBD1 (6 bases). V was pared by 0 bases and J by 0 bases, with 8 bases between. From germline, CDR1 is LNHNV and CDR2 YYDKDF (reference sequence). The CDR3 is made up of 16 amino acids. CDR3 sequence: CATSRDTGSNTGELFF. The CDR3 region has the DNA TGTGCCACCAGCAGAGATACAGGGTCGAACACCGGGGAGCTGTTTTTT.

Points on this clone: The junction differs from germline at one of its ends, possibly a read error. As DNA, the CDR3 is TGTGCCAGCAGATCCGGGACAGGGGTTTTT. It is translated as CASRSGTGVF. The chain carries TRBV7-8 and TRBJ1-3; the match to TRBD1 covers 10 bases. The CDR3 has 10 amino acids. Germline CDR1 and CDR2: SGHVS and FQNEAQ.

V usage is TRBV7-9 and J usage is TRBJ1-4; tentatively, D is TRBD1 (6 bases). Germline lookup yields CDR1 SEHNR and CDR2 FQNEAQ (reference sequence). V shed 5 bases and J shed 0 bases, with 7 bases lying between them. The CDR3 runs 14 residues. CDR3 sequence reads: CASSRDTTNEKLFF. CDR3 DNA sequence: TGTGCCAGCAGCCGGGACACAACTAATGAAAAACTGTTTTTT.

This clone occurred once. The V call is TRBV5-6, the J call TRBJ2-7; 11 bases map to TRBD1. Germline-derived CDR1 and CDR2 are SGHDT and YYEEEE. This CDR3 is built from 15 residues. J lost 6 bases, V lost 3 bases, and 8 bases had no gene match. Here the CDR3 reads CASSWRDRGWVEQYF. CDR3 coding DNA: TGTGCCAGCAGCTGGCGGGACAGGGGGTGGGTCGAGCAGTACTTC. Full variable domain (outside the CDR3, taken from reference TRBV5-6 and TRBJ2-7): DAGVTQSPTHLIKTRGQQVTLRCSPKSGHDTVSWYQQALGQGPQFIFQYYEEEERQRGNFPDRFSGHQFPNYSSELNVNALLLGDSALYLCASSWRDRGWVEQYFGPGTRLTVT.

This CDR3 reads CASSSEGAPDNSPLHF. The CDR3 bases are TGTGCCAGCAGTTCAGAGGGGGCCCCCGATAATTCACCCCTCCACTTT. The chain uses TRBV28 and TRBJ1-6; 7 bases map to TRBD1. Trimming at V came to 4 bases and at J to 5 bases, leaving 8 bases not matched to a gene. The CDR3 has 16 residues. From germline, CDR1 is MDHEN and CDR2 SYDVKM.

This clone was recorded once. The chain joins TRBV29-1 to TRBJ1-1; 7 bases map to TRBD1. The junction had 0 bases not matched to a gene; V was cut back by 4 bases and J by 1 base. CDR1 and CDR2 (germline): SQVTM, ANQGSEA. The CDR3 totals 12 residues. As DNA, the CDR3 is TGCAGCGTTGGGACAGGGAACACTGAAGCTTTCTTT. It yields the protein CSVGTGNTEAFF. The complete variable domain, with remaining parts taken from reference TRBV29-1 and TRBJ1-1, reads SAVISQKPSRDICQRGTSLTIQCQVDSQVTMMFWYRQQPGQSLTLIATANQGSEATYESGFVIDKFPISRPNLTFSTLTVSNMSPEDSSIYLCSVGTGNTEAFFGQGTRLTVV.

CDR3 sequence reads: CAISLQGDEGYTF. The CDR3 nucleotides are TGTGCCATCAGTCTCCAGGGGGATGAAGGCTACACCTTC. The J gene is TRBJ1-2, the V gene TRBV10-3; 7 bases match TRBD1. Looked up from germline, CDR1 is ENHRY and CDR2 is SYGVKD. The CDR3 sequence is 13 residues long. Germline trimming cut 5 bases from V and 8 bases from J; bases unmatched to any gene: 8.

The chain couples TRBV5-6 to TRBJ2-1; 8 nucleotides match TRBD2. The junction had 10 bases not matched to a gene; V was cut back by 3 bases and J by 2 bases. Germline V gene data show CDR1 as SGHDT and CDR2 as YYEEEE. There are 17 residues in the CDR3. This CDR3 reads CASSSTGGDLTYNEQFF. The CDR3 nucleotides are TGTGCCAGCAGCTCCACGGGAGGGGACCTGACCTACAATGAGCAGTTCTTC.

The V gene is TRBV7-2, the J gene TRBJ1-5; a possible D gene is TRBD1 (5 bases). The CDR3 runs to 14 residues. The V and J ends lost 3 bases and 7 bases respectively, with 13 bases between them. Per germline, CDR1 SGHTA and CDR2 FQGNSA. This chain's CDR3 is CASSFSLQGQPQHF. CDR3 nucleotide sequence: TGTGCCAGCAGCTTTTCCTTGCAGGGCCAGCCCCAGCATTTT.

This chain uses TRBV29-1 with TRBJ1-1; D gene uncertain. V lost 3 bases and J 2 bases, leaving 10 bases between the germline ends. Germline-derived CDR1 and CDR2 are SQVTM and ANQGSEA. The CDR3 contains 13 residues. CDR3 sequence reads: CSVEVGGNTEAFF. DNA for the CDR3: TGCAGCGTTGAGGTCGGCGGTAACACTGAAGCTTTCTTT.

The V gene is TRBV6-5, the J gene TRBJ1-4; tentative D call: TRBD1 (5 bases). There are 15 residues in the CDR3. In germline, CDR1 is MNHEY, CDR2 SVGAGI. V dropped 2 bases and J dropped 7 bases, with 14 bases sitting between them. The CDR3 spells CASSYRQTQGEKLFF. The CDR3 region has the DNA TGTGCCAGCAGTTACAGGCAGACCCAGGGTGAAAAACTGTTTTTT.

This chain uses TRBV18 with TRBJ1-6, with D unclear. The V gene's germline CDR1 is KGHSH and CDR2 LQKENI. The CDR3 extends over 14 amino acids. V dropped 6 bases and J dropped 7 bases, with 13 bases sitting between them. The CDR3 nucleotides are TGTGCCAGCTCCCACACAGAGAACAATTCACCCCTCCACTTT. Translating it yields CASSHTENNSPLHF. Filled out from reference TRBV18 and TRBJ1-6, the complete variable domain reads NAGVMQNPRHLVRRRGQEARLRCSPMKGHSHVYWYRQLPEEGLKFMVYLQKENIIDESGMPKERFSAEFPKEGPSILRIQQVVRGDSAAYFCASSHTENNSPLHFGNGTRLTVT.

This clone has more than one count but fewer than ten. The chain links TRBV27 to TRBJ2-7; TRBD1 is a possible D gene (5 bases). The CDR3 totals 14 residues. Germline assignment: CDR1 MNHEY and CDR2 SMNVEV (reference sequence). The V and J ends lost 5 bases and 3 bases respectively, with 14 bases between them. The CDR3 loop reads CASSATGPRYEQYF. The CDR3 DNA follows: TGTGCCAGCAGTGCCACAGGCCCTCGCTACGAGCAGTACTTC.